This is a list of T cell receptor beta chains from one sample in a study of cytomegalovirus exposure and HLA in healthy donors. This table comes from immunoSEQ multiplex PCR, and its TCRdb copy is limited to in-frame clones, with some not included. The profile shows 95,000 to 150,000 clones, about 80% of them singletons. Sequencing was performed on PBMCs. Receptors originate from a man aged 25 to 40 in good health and CMV-seropositive. Both conserved end residues are part of each CDR3. Each record gives: D gene, clone size, J gene, CDR3 length, V gene, CDR3 DNA, CDR3 protein. The D gene is left open where the match is weak. Part of the rows lack a size; the others show once, few, many or a class for expanded clones.

- | - | TRBJ2-5 | 13 | TRBV12-5 | TGTGCTAGTGGTCCACAGGGCGGAGAGACCCAGTACTTC | CASGPQGGETQYF
- | - | TRBJ1-2 | 14 | TRBV2 | TGTGCCAGCAGTGGGGGAGTTCGGGGGGCTGGCTACACCTTC | CASSGGVRGAGYTF
TRBD1 | - | TRBJ2-7 | 15 | TRBV7-9 | TGTGCCAGCAGCCACGCTATCCCAGGGGGCTACGAGCAGCACTTC | CASSHAIPGGYEQHF
- | - | TRBJ1-5 | 18 | TRBV21-1 | TGTGCCAGCAGCAACCAATCCAGGGGCGCGTATAGCAATCAGCCCCAGCATTTT | CASSNQSRGAYSNQPQHF
- | - | TRBJ2-1 | 13 | TRBV2 | TGTGCCAGCAGTTTTACAGGTTACAATGAGCAGTTCTTC | CASSFTGYNEQFF
- | - | TRBJ1-2 | 13 | TRBV19 | TGTGCCAGTAGTCAATGGCCAGGGGATGGCTACACCTTC | CASSQWPGDGYTF
- | - | TRBJ1-1 | 17 | TRBV19 | TGTGCCAGTAGTCATCGTGGAAAAGGGGCCTCTCGGACTGAAGCTTTCTTT | CASSHRGKGASRTEAFF
- | - | TRBJ1-1 | 17 | TRBV11-2 | TGTGCCAGCAGCCCCGGGACACTGGCTTTTCTGAACACTGAAGCTTTCTTT | CASSPGTLAFLNTEAFF
TRBD1 | - | TRBJ2-7 | 15 | TRBV5-1 | TGCGCCAGCAGCAGGACGGGACAGGGGGCGAAGGAGCAGTACTTC | CASSRTGQGAKEQYF
- | - | TRBJ1-2 | 14 | TRBV2 | TGTGCCAGCGCACAGGGACCCGGGGACTATGGCTACACCTTC | CASAQGPGDYGYTF
- | - | TRBJ1-3 | 13 | TRBV9 | TGTGCCAGCAGCGCCCTTCTGGGAAACACCATATATTTT | CASSALLGNTIYF
TRBD2 | few | TRBJ2-1 | 15 | TRBV15 | TGTGCCACCAGCGGGGGGGACGGCCGATCCTACGAGCAGTTCTTC | CATSGGDGRSYEQFF
- | once | TRBJ2-3 | 14 | TRBV18 | TGTGCCAGCTCACCGGTCAGGGACACAGATACGCAGTATTTT | CASSPVRDTDTQYF
- | few | TRBJ2-7 | 14 | TRBV14 | TGTGCCAGCAGCCGTGGCGTCGGGGTTTACGAGCAGTACTTC | CASSRGVGVYEQYF
TRBD1 | - | TRBJ2-7 | 15 | TRBV6-4 | TGTGCCAGCACTATAATCCGGGACAGGGCCTACGAGCAGTACTTC | CASTIIRDRAYEQYF
- | - | TRBJ2-1 | 14 | TRBV27 | TGTGCCAGCAAGGGACGGGGGGCGGATCGTGAGCAGTTCTTC | CASKGRGADREQFF
- | few | TRBJ2-2 | 12 | TRBV10-3 | TGTGCCATTAGAACTCTCACCGGGGAGCTGTTTTTT | CAIRTLTGELFF
- | - | TRBJ1-1 | 15 | TRBV5-1 | TGCGCCAGCAGCTTGGACCTCCTTGGCGGCACTGAAGCTTTCTTT | CASSLDLLGGTEAFF